These T cell receptor beta chains were read from a single sample in a study of T cells in Graves' hyperthyroidism and ophthalmopathy. TCRdb independently ran MiXCR on the multiplex PCR reads; one entry per CDR3 protein. The sample lists some 400,000 distinct CDR3 sequences, about 20% occurring once. Sequenced material: blood. These receptor sequences come from a woman between 18 and 29 years old with Graves' hyperthyroidism. Each CDR3 is given with its conserved first and last residue. Fields, in order: D gene, clone size, J gene, V gene, CDR3 DNA, CDR3 protein. The D gene is left open where the match is weak. Rows may omit the clone size; those that give it use once, few, many or a size class.

TRBD1 | many | TRBJ1-2 | TRBV7-2 | TGTGCCAGCAGCTCATGGACAGGGGTACATCTCGGCTACACCTTC | CASSSWTGVHLGYTF
NA | once | TRBJ2-5 | TRBV7-9 | TGTGCCAGCAGCTTAGTTACAGGAGATCAAGAGACCCAGTACTTC | CASSLVTGDQETQYF
NA | few | TRBJ2-5 | TRBV11-2 | TGTGCCAGCAGCTTATCTCAGATCCCACGAGAAGAGACCCAGTACTTC | CASSLSQIPREETQYF
NA | many | TRBJ2-2 | TRBV2 | TGTGCCAGCAGTGTCGTGGCCCTGGTAGCGGGGGAGCTGTTTTTT | CASSVVALVAGELFF
NA | many | TRBJ1-2 | TRBV12-3/TRBV12-4 | TGTGCCAGCAGTTTTCGGGGCGGCTATGGCTACACCTTC | CASSFRGGYGYTF
TRBD2 | NA | TRBJ2-1 | TRBV20-1 | TGCAGTGCTAGAGATGCGGAGCGGGGGGGCTACAATGAGCAGTTCTTC | CSARDAERGGYNEQFF
NA | NA | TRBJ1-1 | TRBV7-2 | TGTGCCAGCATCCAATATGGCACTGAAGCTTTCTTT | CASIQYGTEAFF
NA | many | TRBJ1-1 | TRBV12-5 | TGTGCTAGTGGCCCGGACCCAGGGGACACTGAAGCTTTCTTT | CASGPDPGDTEAFF
NA | NA | TRBJ2-5 | TRBV15 | TGTGCCACCAGCCGAAGATCTACTATGGAGACCCAGTACTTC | CATSRRSTMETQYF
TRBD1 | many | TRBJ1-5 | TRBV7-8 | TGTGCCAGCAGCCGGGGACAGACCTTACAGCCCCAGCATTTT | CASSRGQTLQPQHF
NA | many | TRBJ1-3 | TRBV9 | TGTGCCAGCAGCGACCGATGGTCGCGGGGAAACACCATATATTTT | CASSDRWSRGNTIYF
NA | many | TRBJ2-3 | TRBV28 | TGTGCCAGCAGGAACGCTCTCGCGGATACGCAGTATTTT | CASRNALADTQYF
NA | many | TRBJ1-1 | TRBV12-3/TRBV12-4 | TGTGCCAGCAGTTTAGTATCCGAAGCTGCCCAGGCTTTCTTT | CASSLVSEAAQAFF
NA | NA | TRBJ2-7 | TRBV2 | TGTGCCAGCAGTTTTGATACGACAGGGAGGTCGAGCTACGAGCAGTACTTC | CASSFDTTGRSSYEQYF
NA | NA | TRBJ2-5 | TRBV10-3 | TGTGCCATCAGTGACACCGGAGGCGGGGAGACCCAGTACTTC | CAISDTGGGETQYF
NA | many | TRBJ2-7 | TRBV5-1 | TGCGCCAGCAGCTTTCTCAGGGAAAGCTCCTACGAGCAGTACTTC | CASSFLRESSYEQYF
NA | many | TRBJ1-2 | TRBV15 | TGTGCCACCAGCAGAGATGGGGCGGCCGGCTACACCTTC | CATSRDGAAGYTF
NA | many | TRBJ1-1 | TRBV27 | TGTGCCAGCACCCCGGACCCGGGGACTGAAGCTTTCTTT | CASTPDPGTEAFF
TRBD1 | NA | TRBJ2-7 | TRBV6-5 | TGTGCCAGCACTCACTGGGGACAGGGGTCCTACGAGCAGTACTTC | CASTHWGQGSYEQYF
TRBD1 | many | TRBJ1-1 | TRBV29-1 | TGCAGCGTATCCCGGGACAGGTACACTGAAGCTTTCTTT | CSVSRDRYTEAFF
TRBD2 | many | TRBJ2-5 | TRBV20-1 | TGCAGTGGGGCTAGCGGGGGGGAAGAGACCCAGTACTTC | CSGASGGEETQYF
NA | many | TRBJ1-2 | TRBV7-3 | TGTGCCAGCAGCTTAGCTCCACAGACTAACTATGGCTACACCTTC | CASSLAPQTNYGYTF
TRBD1 | many | TRBJ1-2 | TRBV5-1 | TGCGCCAGCAGCGATACAGGGGACTATGGCTACACCTTC | CASSDTGDYGYTF
NA | many | TRBJ1-3 | TRBV20-1 | TGCAGTGCCCCCCTCCGGGGCCCGGGAAACACCATATATTTT | CSAPLRGPGNTIYF
TRBD1 | many | TRBJ1-2 | TRBV6-5 | TGTGCCAGCAGTTACCCCGGGTGGGGACAGGGAAACTATGGCTACACCTTC | CASSYPGWGQGNYGYTF
NA | many | TRBJ2-5 | TRBV20-1 | TGCAGTGCAGCCACCCCCGGGGTGAAGACCCAGTGCTTC | CSAATPGVKTQCF
TRBD1 | many | TRBJ1-1 | TRBV29-1 | TGCAGCGTTGAACGGCAGGGGGGCACTGAAGCTTTCTTT | CSVERQGGTEAFF
NA | few | TRBJ1-1 | TRBV18 | TGTGCCAGCTCACCACCGGTGTTCAGGAACACTGAAGCTTTCTTT | CASSPPVFRNTEAFF
TRBD1 | many | TRBJ1-2 | TRBV6-1 | TGTGCCAGCAGTGAAGCACTTTACAGGGGCAGGAACTATGGCTACACCTTC | CASSEALYRGRNYGYTF
NA | many | TRBJ2-7 | TRBV5-6 | TGTGCCAGCAGCTGGATCCTCTCTCCGGAGGCCTACGAGCAGTACTTC | CASSWILSPEAYEQYF
TRBD1 | many | TRBJ1-5 | TRBV20-1 | TGCAGTGCGACGACAGGGAATCAGCCCCAGCATTTT | CSATTGNQPQHF
NA | NA | TRBJ2-4 | TRBV18 | TGTGCCAGCTCACCACCGGAAACACAGGACATTCAGTACTTC | CASSPPETQDIQYF
TRBD1 | many | TRBJ1-2 | TRBV10-2 | TGCGCCAGCAGCCATCTCCCAGGGGGCAGCCTAAACTATGGCTACACCTTC | CASSHLPGGSLNYGYTF
TRBD1 | many | TRBJ1-1 | TRBV12-3/TRBV12-4 | TGTGCCAGCAGTTCGTACCCAGGACAGGGGGCCACTGAAGCTTTCTTT | CASSSYPGQGATEAFF
TRBD1 | many | TRBJ1-5 | TRBV10-3 | TGTGCCACCCGGGACAGTAGAATCTATAGCAATCAGCCCCAGCATTTT | CATRDSRIYSNQPQHF
NA | many | TRBJ2-2 | TRBV20-1 | TGCAGTGCCGACCCGGGACGAGTGGGGGAGCTGTTTTTT | CSADPGRVGELFF
NA | many | TRBJ1-1 | TRBV27 | TGTGCCAGCAGTTTTAGAGGGACCACTGAAGCTTTCTTT | CASSFRGTTEAFF
TRBD2 | many | TRBJ2-7 | TRBV12-3/TRBV12-4 | TGTGCCAGCAGTTTAGGTCTAGCGGGGAATAACTACGAGCAGTACTTC | CASSLGLAGNNYEQYF
NA | many | TRBJ1-5 | TRBV15 | TGTGCCACCAGCACCAGGGAAGGCAATCAGCCCCAGCATTTT | CATSTREGNQPQHF
NA | few | TRBJ2-1 | TRBV6-2/TRBV6-3 | TGTGCCGGCAGTTATAAGGACTACAATGAGCAGTTCTTC | CAGSYKDYNEQFF
NA | NA | TRBJ1-6 | TRBV12-3/TRBV12-4 | TGTGCCAGCGGAGGACACGATAATTCACCCCTCCACTTT | CASGGHDNSPLHF
NA | once | TRBJ1-1 | TRBV28 | TGTGCCAGCAGCCTCCCGAGGAGGGACACTGAAGCTTTCTTT | CASSLPRRDTEAFF
TRBD1 | many | TRBJ1-4 | TRBV7-3 | TGTGCCAGCAGCTTAACAGGGGGCGCAGATGAAAAACTGTTTTTT | CASSLTGGADEKLFF
NA | many | TRBJ2-5 | TRBV7-3 | TGTGCCAGCAGCCCGGTCGGAGGGGAGACCCAGTACTTC | CASSPVGGETQYF
NA | many | TRBJ2-2 | TRBV6-2/TRBV6-3 | TGTGCCAGCAGCAAGGGACGGTACACCGGGGAGCTGTTTTTT | CASSKGRYTGELFF
TRBD1 | many | TRBJ2-7 | TRBV30 | TGTGCCTGGGAACCGGGACAGGGTTTCTACGAGCAGTACTTC | CAWEPGQGFYEQYF
NA | NA | TRBJ2-7 | TRBV20-1 | TGCAGTGCCCGGGGTCCCCGGGCCTACGAGCAGTACTTC | CSARGPRAYEQYF
NA | many | TRBJ2-2 | TRBV28 | TGTGCCAGCCGAAACACTTGGAGGGCCGGGGAGCTGTTTTTT | CASRNTWRAGELFF
NA | NA | TRBJ1-1 | TRBV12-3/TRBV12-4 | TGTGCCAGCAGTTTAAGTACTCCTGAAGCTTTCTTT | CASSLSTPEAFF
NA | few | TRBJ2-7 | TRBV25-1 | TGTGCCAGCAGGGCCGGCTACGAGCAGTACTTC | CASRAGYEQYF
TRBD1 | many | TRBJ2-5 | TRBV12-3/TRBV12-4 | TGTGCCAGCAGCCCGAGGACAGGGGAAGAGACCCAGTACTTC | CASSPRTGEETQYF
NA | many | TRBJ1-5 | TRBV6-2/TRBV6-3 | TGTGCCAGCAAAAGGTCCGGCTGGTCCAACATTAGCAATCAGCCCCAGCATTTT | CASKRSGWSNISNQPQHF